Shown below are 26 T cell receptor beta chains from a single sample sequenced in a study of T cell changes during pregnancy in multiple sclerosis. Profiled with immunoSEQ multiplex PCR; TCRdb holds only in-frame clones, not every one. The sample lists 50,000 or so clones, roughly 94% occurring once. The sequencing used CD4+ T cells from peripheral blood mononuclear cells, collected in the third trimester of pregnancy. These receptors were taken from a female donor with multiple sclerosis, enrolled in a pregnancy study.

This chain joins TRBV11-3 and TRBJ2-7, with 10 bases that match TRBD2. This CDR3 spans 16 amino acids. Germline V gene sequence: CDR1 SGHNT, CDR2 YENEEA. Losses at the gene ends were 3 bases for V and 7 bases for J; bases not matched to a gene: 12. CDR3 region: CASSLALAGVPREQYF. In DNA, the CDR3 is TGTGCCAGCAGCTTGGCTCTAGCGGGGGTGCCGAGGGAGCAGTACTTC.

V and J are TRBV7-2 and TRBJ2-7, with D possibly matching TRBD1 (5 bases). Germline V gene lookup returns CDR1 SGHTA and CDR2 FQGNSA. The V gene lost 5 bases and the J gene lost 7 bases, with 21 bases spanning the gap. CDR3 length: 15 residues. DNA of the CDR3: TGTGCCAGCAGCAACCTGAGTCCCAGGGTGGGGGAGCAGTACTTC. Protein: CASSNLSPRVGEQYF.

This chain connects TRBV29-1 to TRBJ2-3, with D maybe TRBD2 (5 bases). Trimming removed 6 bases at V and 1 base at J, with 11 bases between. The CDR3 totals 13 residues. The germline V gene has CDR1 SQVTM and CDR2 ANQGSEA. CDR3 protein: CSVTKGGTDTQYF. CDR3 bases: TGCAGCGTAACAAAGGGAGGCACAGATACGCAGTATTTT.

The chain employs TRBV11-3 and TRBJ2-7, with D tentatively TRBD2 (7 bases). Between the trimmed V and J ends, which lost 3 bases and 5 bases, there was a span of 17 bases. Germline lookup yields CDR1 SGHNT and CDR2 YENEEA. CDR3 length: 15 amino acids. In nucleotides, the CDR3 is TGTGCCAGCAGCTTGGGGGGGAGGGGGGAGGACGAGCAGTACTTC. It encodes CASSLGGRGEDEQYF.

V usage is TRBV7-9 and J usage is TRBJ2-7; 11 bases map to TRBD2. Germline V CDR1 and CDR2: SEHNR, FQNEAQ (reference sequence). After removal of 2 bases from V and 6 bases from J, the junction contained 3 bases not matched to a gene. The CDR3 has 14 amino acids. CDR3 sequence (DNA): TGTGCCAGCAGCTTAAGTGGGACTAGCGGCGAGCAGTACTTC. Translating it yields CASSLSGTSGEQYF.

The genes are TRBV7-2 and TRBJ2-7; TRBD2 aligns across 8 bases. The CDR3 has 14 residues. The ends lost 7 bases at V and 4 bases at J; junction bases unmatched: 9. CDR1 is SGHTA and CDR2 is FQGNSA in the germline V gene. Written as DNA, the CDR3 is TGTGCCAGCACCTGGGGGACTAGGGAGTACGAGCAGTACTTC. Protein product: CASTWGTREYEQYF.

This sequence joins TRBV19 and TRBJ1-6; 9 nucleotides agree with TRBD1. The CDR3 is 15 residues long. Trimming took 6 bases from V and 6 from J; bases not matched to a gene: 6. Germline V gene lookup returns CDR1 LNHDA and CDR2 SQIVND (reference sequence). The CDR3 bases are TGTGCCAGTAGGCCGGGACAGGGCGGTAATTCACCCCTCCACTTT. Amino acid sequence: CASRPGQGGNSPLHF.

The V call is TRBV18, the J call TRBJ2-1; maybe TRBD2 (5 bases). The V gene's germline CDR1 is KGHSH and CDR2 LQKENI. V was cut by 4 bases and J by 8 bases, with 27 bases left in between. This CDR3 spans 18 amino acids. CDR3 DNA sequence: TGTGCCAGCTCACGCCCGAGCGGCAGGCCCCGCGCCATGGATGAGCAGTTCTTC. Its protein is CASSRPSGRPRAMDEQFF.

The chain employs TRBV28 and TRBJ1-5; TRBD1 is a possible D gene (5 bases). V gave up 2 bases and J gave up 0 bases, with 8 bases separating them. The CDR3 is 15 amino acids. Per germline, CDR1 MDHEN and CDR2 SYDVKM. The CDR3 nucleotides read TGTGCCAGCAGTTTAAGGGGATATAGCAATCAGCCCCAGCATTTT. Its translation is CASSLRGYSNQPQHF.

The gene calls are TRBV30 and TRBJ2-1; 8 nucleotides agree with TRBD2. V trimming: 1 base; J trimming: 6 bases; junction bases outside the gene matches: 2. This CDR3 has 13 amino acids. Germline V gene sequence: CDR1 GTSNPN, CDR2 SVGIG (reference sequence). The CDR3 DNA follows: TGTGCCTGGAGTGGTAGCGGGGTCAATGAGCAGTTCTTC. Translated: CAWSGSGVNEQFF.

The chain has TRBV19 and TRBJ2-4; 7 positions match TRBD2. CDR1 and CDR2 (germline): LNHDA, SQIVND (reference sequence). Losses at the gene ends were 4 bases for V and 3 bases for J; bases not matched to a gene: 3. The CDR3 extends over 14 amino acids. CDR3 protein: CASSRGLDKNIQYF. The CDR3 bases are TGTGCCAGTAGTAGAGGACTAGACAAAAACATTCAGTACTTC.

The genes are TRBV11-2 and TRBJ2-5, with TRBD2 identical over 7 bases. J gave up 4 bases and V 1 base, and 6 bases lay outside the gene matches. Germline CDR1 is SGHAT and CDR2 is FQNNGV. The CDR3 contains 15 residues. The CDR3 DNA follows: TGTGCCAGCAGCTTAGCGGGAGGTGTTGGAGAGACCCAGTACTTC. Protein: CASSLAGGVGETQYF.

V and J are TRBV6-1 and TRBJ1-2, with 7 bases fitting TRBD1. The CDR3 runs to 15 residues. J was trimmed by 4 bases and V by 0 bases; bases with no gene match: 5. Germline V gene lookup returns CDR1 MNHNS and CDR2 SASEGT. Here the CDR3 DNA reads TGTGCCAGCAGTGAAGCGATTACAGGGGCCTATGGCTACACCTTC. This codes for CASSEAITGAYGYTF.

The J gene is TRBJ1-5, the V gene TRBV6-5; unclear D gene. The germline V gene has CDR1 MNHEY and CDR2 SVGAGI. The CDR3 spans 14 residues. The V and J ends lost 6 bases and 0 bases respectively, with 9 bases between them. In DNA form, the CDR3 reads TGTGCCAGCAGCCTCAGGCTTAGCAATCAGCCCCAGCATTTT. The encoded protein is CASSLRLSNQPQHF.

This chain connects TRBV4-1 to TRBJ2-7; 11 bases map to TRBD1. Trimming removed 0 bases from V and 7 bases from J; junction bases left unmatched: 11. The CDR3 runs to 17 residues. Germline V gene sequence: CDR1 MGHRA, CDR2 YSYEKL. The CDR3 is CASSQEYPQDRGREQYF. CDR3 sequence (DNA): TGCGCCAGCAGCCAAGAATACCCCCAGGACAGGGGGCGTGAGCAGTACTTC.

This clone was counted a few times. The V call is TRBV12-1, the J call TRBJ1-2; whether TRBD1, the table's D call, matches the DNA was not checked. TRBV12-1 is a pseudogene locus. This CDR3 region has 13 residues. The CDR3 nucleotides read TGTGCCAGCAGCTCATACAGACAGTATGGCTACACCTTC. Its translation is CASSSYRQYGYTF.

The rearrangement joins TRBV18 to TRBJ1-6, with TRBD1 identical over 8 bases. The CDR3 totals 16 residues. CDR1 is KGHSH, CDR2 LQKENI, per germline. V lost 2 bases to trimming and J lost 7 bases; unmatched junction nucleotides: 7. Here the CDR3 reads CASSPWTGRGNSPLHF. The CDR3 region has the DNA TGTGCCAGCTCACCATGGACAGGGCGGGGGAATTCACCCCTCCACTTT.

This clone has only a few counts. The chain links TRBV6-1 to TRBJ1-1; D remains ambiguous. This CDR3 spans 13 amino acids. Germline loops: CDR1 MNHNS, CDR2 SASEGT. Trimming removed 6 bases at V and 3 bases at J, with 11 bases between. In nucleotides, the CDR3 is TGTGCCAGCAGACTACTGGGTTACACTGAAGCTTTCTTT. Protein product: CASRLLGYTEAFF.

The chain is built from TRBV7-3 and TRBJ2-1, with TRBD2 as a possible D gene (5 bases). Per the germline V gene, CDR1 is SGHTA and CDR2 is FQGTGA. Trimming removed 1 base at V and 5 bases at J, with 12 bases between. The CDR3 sequence is 15 residues long. CDR3 bases: TGTGCCAGCAGCTTAAGTAGGACTCCTAACAATGAGCAGTTCTTC. This encodes CASSLSRTPNNEQFF.

The rearrangement joins TRBV5-1 to TRBJ2-2; D perhaps matches TRBD1 (5 bases). CDR3 length: 14 residues. Trimming took 1 base from V and 7 from J, leaving 11 bases between them. Looked up from germline, CDR1 is SGHRS and CDR2 is YFSETQ. CDR3 sequence: CASSLSREHGELFF. CDR3 coding DNA: TGCGCCAGCAGCTTGAGCAGGGAACACGGGGAGCTGTTTTTT.

The chain joins TRBV19 to TRBJ2-7; D possibly corresponds to TRBD1 (6 bases). The CDR3 loop spans 16 amino acids. Germline V CDR1 and CDR2: LNHDA, SQIVND (reference sequence). Trimming removed 0 bases from V and 5 bases from J, with 17 bases in between. The CDR3, as DNA: TGTGCCAGTAGTATAGATGGCTGGGGGCGTCTGGACGAGCAGTACTTC. It is translated as CASSIDGWGRLDEQYF.

The genes are TRBV7-2 and TRBJ2-7, with 7 positions matching TRBD2. The germline gives CDR1 SGHTA, CDR2 FQGNSA. The ends lost 7 bases at V and 7 bases at J; junction bases unmatched: 13. The CDR3 is 14 residues long. The CDR3 is CASTPTSLREEQYF. Here the CDR3 DNA reads TGTGCCAGCACCCCGACTAGCCTCCGGGAGGAGCAGTACTTC.

The chain recombines TRBV7-2 with TRBJ2-5; tentatively, D is TRBD2 (5 bases). Per the germline V gene, CDR1 is SGHTA and CDR2 is FQGNSA. The ends were cut back, 4 bases at V and 5 bases at J, with 11 bases in the middle. The CDR3 contains 13 residues. The CDR3, as DNA: TGTGCCAGCAGCTCTGCATCGGGGGAGACCCAGTACTTC. Translated: CASSSASGETQYF.

V usage is TRBV5-1 and J usage is TRBJ1-2; D gene uncertain. Germline V gene lookup returns CDR1 SGHRS and CDR2 YFSETQ. The CDR3 covers 15 residues. Trimming removed 0 bases from V and 3 bases from J, with 12 bases in between. The CDR3 spells CASSLGRAPDYGYTF. The CDR3 nucleotides are TGCGCCAGCAGCTTGGGGAGGGCCCCTGACTATGGCTACACCTTC.

This chain uses TRBV23-1 with TRBJ2-5, with 10 bases that match TRBD1. TRBV23-1 is an ORF for which the function is uncertain. The V gene end was trimmed by 3 bases and the J gene end by 4 bases; junction bases not matched to a gene: 2. This CDR3 has 14 amino acids. The CDR3 coding sequence is TGCGCCAGCAGTCAGGGACAGGGGACAGAGACCCAGTACTTC. Amino acid sequence: CASSQGQGTETQYF.

The chain uses TRBV6-1 and TRBJ1-1, with 7 bases fitting TRBD1. This CDR3 region has 15 residues. V trimming: 3 bases; J trimming: 3 bases; junction bases outside the gene matches: 7. Germline V gives CDR1 MNHNS, CDR2 SASEGT. CDR3 coding DNA: TGTGCCAGCAGTGACCTGAGGGGGCGGGACACTGAAGCTTTCTTT. Amino acid sequence: CASSDLRGRDTEAFF.